This TCR beta chain was found in a study of tumor-infiltrating lymphocytes in primary liver carcinoma. Notes on this clonotype: Relative to the germline gene, one junction end is altered; a read error may explain this.

The CDR3 is 12 amino acids. Extraction also yielded germline DNA, while blood RNA was obtained from unsorted whole blood. Researchers generated TCR beta cDNA from roughly 500 ng of total RNA, relying on a constant-region primer. Construction of TCR beta libraries relied on three successive nested multiplex PCR rounds employing slightly modified ARM-PCR. TRBV1-TRBV30 forward and Cbeta reverse primers drove the first two roughly 10-cycle rounds. TCRdb analysed the multiplex PCR reads with MiXCR anew, one entry per CDR3 protein. The top ten hold over 15% of the sample, which has about 320,000 distinct CDR3 sequences, 50% to 60% seen once.

This chain joins TRBV12-3 or TRBV12-4 and TRBJ1-2, with D hard to call. What was sequenced was peripheral blood. This clonotype originated in a woman in her twenties or thirties with primary liver carcinoma and hepatitis B virus infection. The CDR3 sequence: CVSNLTNYGYTF. CDR3 sequence (DNA): TGCGTCAGCAATTTAACTAACTATGGCTACACCTTC.